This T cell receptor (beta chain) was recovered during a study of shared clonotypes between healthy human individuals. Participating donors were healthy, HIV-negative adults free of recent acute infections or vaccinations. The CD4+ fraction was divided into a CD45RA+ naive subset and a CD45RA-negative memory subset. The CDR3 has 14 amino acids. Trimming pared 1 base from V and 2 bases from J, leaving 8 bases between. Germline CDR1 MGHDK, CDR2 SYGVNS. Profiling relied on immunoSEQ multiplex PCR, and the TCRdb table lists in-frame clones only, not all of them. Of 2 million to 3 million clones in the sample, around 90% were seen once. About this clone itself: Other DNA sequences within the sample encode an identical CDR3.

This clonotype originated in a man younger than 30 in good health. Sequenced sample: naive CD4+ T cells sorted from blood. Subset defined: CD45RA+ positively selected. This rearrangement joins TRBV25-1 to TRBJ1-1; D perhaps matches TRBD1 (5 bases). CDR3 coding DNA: TGTGCCAGCAGTGAATGGGGCGGAAACACTGAAGCTTTCTTT. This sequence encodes CASSEWGGNTEAFF.